This T cell receptor beta chain emerged from a study of T cell responses to AZD1222 COVID-19 vaccine (dated by TCRdb to the early 2020s). For context, the study as a whole: TCR sequencing was performed for about 250 trial participants, of whom approximately 200 were given two doses of AZD1222 and around 26 were given two doses of MenACWY control vaccine. Enrollment into the trials was organized by age into subgroups of 18-55, 56-69 and 70-plus years, and those subgroups contained roughly 150, 30 and 60 TCR-sequenced participants, respectively. The investigation overall reported the following: Most participants were white British and females outnumbered males, and the authors suggested that clonal diversity may have been underestimated. Because no day 14 peak-response samples were available, repertoires were characterized only after the peak T cell response. Only six AZD1222 recipients were SARS-CoV-2 seropositive at baseline, limiting conclusions about previously exposed vaccinees. In the small 56-69-year group, the increase in depth fell short of significance, most likely because of low power. Reportedly, almost half of the unique spike-specific TCRs recognized epitopes lying outside the regions that are mutated in the B.1.351 and B.1.1.7 variants. After two AZD1222 doses, spike-specific TCR breadth and depth were significantly higher than at day 0 and than in MenACWY recipients. CD4 TCRs associated with the vaccine covered the entire spike protein, and the dominant responses were in regions 160-218 and 743-854.

The CDR3 regions of human TCRbeta chains were analyzed by immunosequencing. The original pipeline was this. TCRs in the repertoires were compared against a reference library of SARS-CoV-2-specific TCRs that had been generated with the MIRA antigen-specificity platform. Breadth meant the fraction of unique TCRs that were SARS-CoV-2-associated, whereas depth meant the fraction of total T cells that were SARS-CoV-2-associated. Using the MIRA data, each spike-specific TCR was mapped to the spike region that the TCR reacts to and placed in a CD4 or CD8 class. Log10-transformed breadth and depth values were compared by one-way ANOVA with Sidak's multiple comparisons tests. The table comes from immuneACCESS by way of TCRdb, which keeps in-frame sequences with V and J called. Part of the clones is missing from these tables; in studies checked, under half for an unresolved V gene and the rest for unknown reasons. V and J calls and clone size follow that table, whereas D and trimming were derived from the DNA. For this sample there are around 180,000 clones; approximately 94% appear just once. The ten most abundant clones make up 1.5% to 2% of the sample.

For this chain, trimming is 5 bases at the V end and 7 bases at the J end, and the number of junction bases without a gene match is 13. The CDR3 numbers 15 residues from cysteine through phenylalanine. The DNA shown is the 45-base CDR3, in frame from base 1. Based on the germline V gene (reference sequence), the CDR1 and CDR2 sequences are LNHDA and SQIVND. Points on this clone: The antigen this receptor binds is unknown. Per-nucleotide qualities are absent, and no much larger clonotype sits a single base away.

The time point label of this sample denotes: about 28 days (+/-7) after the second vaccine dose. AZD1222 recipients whose second dose came at about 4 weeks and those whose second dose came at about 12 weeks were combined into one group, since spike-specific TCR depth and breadth did not differ between the two schedules. Vaccinee samples were obtained from the UK trials COV001 and COV002, which included a single-blind randomized controlled phase 2/3 trial of AZD1222 (ChAdOx1 nCoV-19) in healthy adults. For TCRbeta chain sequencing, PBMC samples from trial participants were taken at day 0 and at day 28 after the second dose.

The sample consisted of peripheral blood, taken 28 days after the second AZD1222 dose. This TCR came from an adult who received the AZD1222 COVID-19 vaccine. This chain joins TRBV19 to TRBJ2-7; the junction holds 8 bases that match TRBD1. The encoded CDR3 is CASSWGQETAGEQYF. The bases are TGTGCCAGTAGTTGGGGACAGGAGACAGCTGGAGAGCAGTACTTC. Outside the CDR3, residues come from the reference TRBV19 and TRBJ2-7 proteins, so the full variable domain is: DGGITQSPKYLFRKEGQNVTLSCEQNLNHDAMYWYRQDPGQGLRLIYYSQIVNDFQKGDIAEGYSVSREKKESFPLTVTSAQKNPTAFYLCASSWGQETAGEQYFGPGTRLTVT.